Listed below are T cell receptor beta chains from one sample, sequenced in a study of shared clonotypes between healthy human individuals. Method: immunoSEQ multiplex PCR; TCRdb's copy keeps in-frame clones and lacks some. Among roughly 2.5 million clones listed, 90% to 95% were seen once. Sequenced material: naive CD4+ T cells sorted from blood. The receptors were gathered from a man younger than 35 in good health. The CDR3 runs from the conserved cysteine through the conserved F or W. D genes are given only for firm matches. Clone size appears in some rows only: once, few, many, or a class for an expanded clone.

j_call: TRBJ1-1
v_call: TRBV30
d_call: NA
clone_size: NA
cdr3_nt: TGTGCCTGGAGTGTGGGGCCTTGGGCTGAAGCTTTCTTT
cdr3_aa: CAWSVGPWAEAFF

j_call: TRBJ1-2
v_call: TRBV6-5
d_call: TRBD1
clone_size: NA
cdr3_nt: TGTGCCAGCATGCTGGCAGGGGGCTATGGCTACACCTTC
cdr3_aa: CASMLAGGYGYTF

j_call: TRBJ2-5
v_call: TRBV15
d_call: NA
clone_size: NA
cdr3_nt: TGTGCCACCAGCAGAGACCCACCCGGGGCCCAGCAAGAGACCCAGTACTTC
cdr3_aa: CATSRDPPGAQQETQYF

j_call: TRBJ1-5
v_call: TRBV5-8
d_call: TRBD1
clone_size: few
cdr3_nt: TGTGCCAGCAGCGACTACAGGGGGCAAAGCAATCAGCCCCAGCATTTT
cdr3_aa: CASSDYRGQSNQPQHF

j_call: TRBJ1-6
v_call: TRBV18
d_call: NA
clone_size: NA
cdr3_nt: TGTGCCAGCTCACCAACAGGGATGGATTCACCCCTCCACTTT
cdr3_aa: CASSPTGMDSPLHF

j_call: TRBJ2-3
v_call: TRBV7-2
d_call: NA
clone_size: NA
cdr3_nt: TGTGCCAGCAGTCGACAGGACACAGATACGCAGTATTTT
cdr3_aa: CASSRQDTDTQYF

j_call: TRBJ1-6
v_call: TRBV5-1
d_call: NA
clone_size: once
cdr3_nt: TGCGCCAGCAGCCTGGCGGGGGTCGGGTATTCACCCCTCCACTTT
cdr3_aa: CASSLAGVGYSPLHF

j_call: TRBJ2-2
v_call: TRBV18
d_call: TRBD1
clone_size: NA
cdr3_nt: TGTGCCAGCTCACCGAGACAGGGAAGTGAGAACACCGGGGAGCTGTTTTTT
cdr3_aa: CASSPRQGSENTGELFF

j_call: TRBJ2-3
v_call: TRBV9
d_call: NA
clone_size: NA
cdr3_nt: TGTGCCAGCAGCGCCCGGACCCCAACCACTGCAGATACGCAGTATTTT
cdr3_aa: CASSARTPTTADTQYF

j_call: TRBJ2-5
v_call: TRBV18
d_call: NA
clone_size: NA
cdr3_nt: TGTGCCAGCTCACTGACAGCTCAAGAGACCCAGTACTTC
cdr3_aa: CASSLTAQETQYF

j_call: TRBJ2-7
v_call: TRBV27
d_call: TRBD2
clone_size: NA
cdr3_nt: TGTGCCAGCAGTTTATCGGCCATCCCGGGACTAGCCTACGAGCAGTACTTC
cdr3_aa: CASSLSAIPGLAYEQYF

j_call: TRBJ1-2
v_call: TRBV28
d_call: TRBD1
clone_size: NA
cdr3_nt: TGTGCCAGCAGTCAGACAGGGGGCGGCTACACCTTC
cdr3_aa: CASSQTGGGYTF

j_call: TRBJ2-5
v_call: TRBV7-2
d_call: NA
clone_size: NA
cdr3_nt: TGTGCCAGCAGCCCAAAATGGGGGATGCTAGCCCAGGGGACCCAGTACTTC
cdr3_aa: CASSPKWGMLAQGTQYF

j_call: TRBJ2-5
v_call: TRBV7-9
d_call: TRBD2
clone_size: NA
cdr3_nt: TGTGCCAGCAGCTTAGTTAGCGGGGGCGACGGGACCCAGTACTTC
cdr3_aa: CASSLVSGGDGTQYF

j_call: TRBJ2-5
v_call: TRBV7-8
d_call: TRBD2
clone_size: once
cdr3_nt: TGTGCCAGCAGCTGGGGACTAGCGGGGGATAGAGCCCAGTACTTC
cdr3_aa: CASSWGLAGDRAQYF

j_call: TRBJ1-4
v_call: TRBV10-1
d_call: TRBD1
clone_size: NA
cdr3_nt: TGCGCCAGCACGAGGGGGCAACCGCTTGAAAAACTGTTTTTT
cdr3_aa: CASTRGQPLEKLFF

j_call: TRBJ1-2
v_call: TRBV9
d_call: TRBD1
clone_size: NA
cdr3_nt: TGTGCCAGCTCCCCCGGATCGACAGGGGGCAACTATGGCTACACCTTC
cdr3_aa: CASSPGSTGGNYGYTF

j_call: TRBJ1-2
v_call: TRBV6-5
d_call: NA
clone_size: few
cdr3_nt: TGTGCCAGCAGTTACAGGGGAGGCTATGGCTACACCTTC
cdr3_aa: CASSYRGGYGYTF

j_call: TRBJ2-3
v_call: TRBV6-5
d_call: NA
clone_size: NA
cdr3_nt: TGTGCCAGCAGTACTGGTAGAGGTACGCAGTATTTT
cdr3_aa: CASSTGRGTQYF

j_call: TRBJ2-4
v_call: TRBV7-6
d_call: TRBD1
clone_size: NA
cdr3_nt: TGTGCCAGCAGCGTACCGGGACAGGGGAAAAACATTCAGTACTTC
cdr3_aa: CASSVPGQGKNIQYF

j_call: TRBJ1-2
v_call: TRBV18
d_call: NA
clone_size: NA
cdr3_nt: TGTGCCAGCTCACCATTTCCTGTTACAGGTTCCTATGGCTACACCTTC
cdr3_aa: CASSPFPVTGSYGYTF

j_call: TRBJ2-1
v_call: TRBV4-1
d_call: TRBD2
clone_size: NA
cdr3_nt: TGCGCCAGCAGCCAAGAGGGAGCGGGGGGCATTTCGAATGAGCAGTTCTTC
cdr3_aa: CASSQEGAGGISNEQFF

j_call: TRBJ2-2
v_call: TRBV12-5
d_call: NA
clone_size: few
cdr3_nt: TGTGCTAGTGGCGTCCTTAACACCGGGGAGCTGTTTTTT
cdr3_aa: CASGVLNTGELFF

j_call: TRBJ1-1
v_call: TRBV19
d_call: TRBD1
clone_size: NA
cdr3_nt: TGTGCCAGTAGTAACACAGGGGGGGCCACTGAAGCTTTCTTT
cdr3_aa: CASSNTGGATEAFF

j_call: TRBJ2-5
v_call: TRBV4-3
d_call: NA
clone_size: NA
cdr3_nt: TGCGCCAGCAGCCAAGATTACGCGACCCAGTACTTC
cdr3_aa: CASSQDYATQYF

j_call: TRBJ1-2
v_call: TRBV7-2
d_call: NA
clone_size: NA
cdr3_nt: TGTGCCAGCAGCTTAGGAGGAGTCGCTAACTATGGCTACACCTTC
cdr3_aa: CASSLGGVANYGYTF

j_call: TRBJ1-2
v_call: TRBV4-3
d_call: TRBD1
clone_size: NA
cdr3_nt: TGCGCCAGCAGCCAAGATCGCTCGTGGGACAGCGATAGTTTCCTCGGCTACACCTTC
cdr3_aa: CASSQDRSWDSDSFLGYTF

j_call: TRBJ2-1
v_call: TRBV10-1
d_call: NA
clone_size: NA
cdr3_nt: TGCGCCAGCAGTGAGTCCGTCCAGTATGGGTACAATGAGCAGTTCTTC
cdr3_aa: CASSESVQYGYNEQFF

j_call: TRBJ1-2
v_call: TRBV25-1
d_call: NA
clone_size: NA
cdr3_nt: TGTGCCAGCAGTGAGGACAGACCCGGGACTAACTATGGCTACACCTTC
cdr3_aa: CASSEDRPGTNYGYTF

j_call: TRBJ2-2
v_call: TRBV18
d_call: NA
clone_size: NA
cdr3_nt: TGTGCCAGCTCACCATGTACCACCGGGGGGAACACCGGGGAGCTGTTTTTT
cdr3_aa: CASSPCTTGGNTGELFF

j_call: TRBJ2-1
v_call: TRBV12-5
d_call: NA
clone_size: NA
cdr3_nt: TGTGCTAGTGGTTCGGAGCGGAAGTCCCCTGACTCCTCCCATTACAATGAGCAGTTCTTC
cdr3_aa: CASGSERKSPDSSHYNEQFF

j_call: TRBJ1-1
v_call: TRBV9
d_call: NA
clone_size: NA
cdr3_nt: TGTGCCAGCAGCGTACCTAAGAGCACTGAAGCTTTCTTT
cdr3_aa: CASSVPKSTEAFF

j_call: TRBJ1-3
v_call: TRBV5-6
d_call: NA
clone_size: NA
cdr3_nt: TGTGCCAGCAGTCGGACAGGAAACACCATATATTTT
cdr3_aa: CASSRTGNTIYF

j_call: TRBJ1-2
v_call: TRBV18
d_call: NA
clone_size: NA
cdr3_nt: TGTGCCAGCTCGCGCCGGGAGCACGACTACACCTTC
cdr3_aa: CASSRREHDYTF

j_call: TRBJ2-1
v_call: TRBV6-1
d_call: TRBD2
clone_size: NA
cdr3_nt: TGTGCCAGCAGTGGGATGTCCGGGAGGGCCCTCGGGGATGAGCAGTTCTTC
cdr3_aa: CASSGMSGRALGDEQFF

j_call: TRBJ2-7
v_call: TRBV6-6
d_call: TRBD1
clone_size: NA
cdr3_nt: TGTGCCAGCAGCCCCGGACAGGGGGTAGTCATCTACGAGCAGTACTTC
cdr3_aa: CASSPGQGVVIYEQYF

j_call: TRBJ1-1
v_call: TRBV6-5
d_call: NA
clone_size: NA
cdr3_nt: TGTGCCATAAGTGGGGGGAACACTGAAGCTTTCTTT
cdr3_aa: CAISGGNTEAFF

j_call: TRBJ1-5
v_call: TRBV6-1
d_call: NA
clone_size: few
cdr3_nt: TGTGCCAGCAGTGAATCCTATCAGCCCCAGCATTTT
cdr3_aa: CASSESYQPQHF

j_call: TRBJ2-7
v_call: TRBV5-1
d_call: NA
clone_size: once
cdr3_nt: TGCGCCAGCAGCCCCCAGGGCCAGAGCTACGAGCAGTACTTC
cdr3_aa: CASSPQGQSYEQYF

j_call: TRBJ1-5
v_call: TRBV2
d_call: TRBD1
clone_size: NA
cdr3_nt: TGTGCCAGCAGTGAATATCGACAGGGGGTGGGCGATCAGCCCCAGCATTTT
cdr3_aa: CASSEYRQGVGDQPQHF

j_call: TRBJ2-7
v_call: TRBV5-1
d_call: TRBD2
clone_size: NA
cdr3_nt: TGCGCCAGCAGCTTGAGCAGCGGGGGGGACGAGCAGTACTTC
cdr3_aa: CASSLSSGGDEQYF